The 13 T cell receptor beta chains listed next were all sequenced from one sample in a study of Graves' ophthalmopathy and Graves' hyperthyroidism. Investigators amplified TCR beta CDR3 regions from RNA transcripts. An initial RT-PCR round employing HTBI primers preceded a second-round multiplex PCR. One entry per CDR3 protein results from TCRdb running MiXCR on the multiplex PCR reads. The sample lists roughly 300,000 distinct CDR3 sequences, roughly 15% occurring once. Sequences were obtained from peripheral blood. These receptors all stem from an adult man with Graves' ophthalmopathy.

This clonotype showed up many times. The V call is TRBV4-1, the J call TRBJ1-2; D may be TRBD1 (6 bases). CDR3 length: 17 residues. V lost 3 bases, J lost 2 bases, and 19 bases lay in between. Germline values: CDR1 MGHRA, CDR2 YSYEKL. CDR3 sequence: CASSHEALQGSNYGYTF. The CDR3 bases are TGCGCCAGCAGCCACGAAGCTCTTCAGGGGTCCAACTATGGCTACACCTTC.

This clonotype was recorded many times. The chain couples TRBV5-5 to TRBJ1-1, with D possibly matching TRBD1 (5 bases). Trimming stripped 4 bases from V and 1 base from J, with 14 bases between. The germline CDR1 and CDR2 sequences are SGHKS and YYEKEE (reference sequence). The CDR3 is 15 residues long. CDR3 sequence: CASSQGFGGNTEAFF. The CDR3 DNA reads TGTGCCAGCAGCCAGGGCTTTGGGGGGAACACTGAAGCTTTCTTT.

Ten or more counts support this clonotype. The chain recombines TRBV6-5 with TRBJ1-1, with TRBD1 identical over 9 bases. This CDR3 has 14 amino acids. Germline V lookup: CDR1 MNHEY, CDR2 SVGAGI. V shed 3 bases and J 4 bases; nucleotides not matched to a gene: 3. The CDR3 sequence is CASSYSTGGTEAFF. The CDR3 DNA is TGTGCCAGCAGTTATTCGACAGGGGGCACTGAAGCTTTCTTT.

This clonotype was seen repeatedly, ten times or more. This rearrangement joins TRBV5-1 to TRBJ2-5; a possible D gene is TRBD1 (6 bases). Trimming took 5 bases from V and 2 from J, leaving 13 bases between them. The CDR3 totals 14 residues. Looked up from germline, CDR1 is SGHRS and CDR2 is YFSETQ. CDR3 residues: CASSRDNPQETQYF. DNA for the CDR3: TGCGCCAGCAGTCGGGACAATCCGCAAGAGACCCAGTACTTC.

The rearrangement uses TRBV9 and TRBJ2-7; D is perhaps TRBD1 (6 bases). The CDR3 contains 16 residues. V was cut by 4 bases and J by 1 base, with 18 bases left in between. The germline V gene has CDR1 SGDLS and CDR2 YYNGEE. CDR3 coding DNA: TGTGCCAGCAGCCCCCAGGGAATGGGGACATCCTACGAGCAGTACTTC. Encoded protein: CASSPQGMGTSYEQYF.

This clonotype was observed many times. The junction does not match germline at one end; this may be a read error. V gene TRBV5-1 combines with J gene TRBJ2-2; D possibly corresponds to TRBD2 (6 bases). CDR1 SGHRS and CDR2 YFSETQ come from the germline V gene. This CDR3 comprises 15 residues. The DNA of the CDR3 is TGCGCCAGCAGCACATCGACAGCCTTTGGCGGGGAGCCGTTTTTT. Amino acids: CASSTSTAFGGEPFF.

The chain combines TRBV10-3 with TRBJ2-7; 8 bases match TRBD2. The V and J ends lost 0 bases and 4 bases, in that order; junction bases with no gene match: 14. The CDR3 has 18 residues. Germline V gives CDR1 ENHRY, CDR2 SYGVKD. CDR3 in DNA: TGTGCCATCAGTGAGTCCGCTCGTGTGGCTAGCGGGTGGTACGAGCAGTACTTC. It is translated as CAISESARVASGWYEQYF.

This clonotype was counted between two and nine times. The chain has TRBV27 and TRBJ1-6; a possible D gene is TRBD1 (6 bases). Germline lookup yields CDR1 MNHEY and CDR2 SMNVEV (reference sequence). The V gene lost 5 bases and the J gene lost 11 bases, with 19 bases spanning the gap. CDR3 length: 15 amino acids. Written as DNA, the CDR3 is TGTGCCAGCAGTGAAACAGGGATTCAACGCGCACCCCTCCACTTT. It codes for CASSETGIQRAPLHF.

This clonotype occurred a few times. At one boundary the junction diverges from the germline segment, which might be a read error. This chain joins TRBV7-3 and TRBJ1-1; D is unclear. This CDR3 is built from 13 residues. The germline V gene encodes CDR1 SGHTA and CDR2 FQGTGA. CDR3 DNA: TGTGCCAGCAGCTTTGGTGGGAACTCTGAAGCCTTCTTT. This translates into CASSFGGNSEAFF. The full variable domain, its missing parts supplied by reference TRBV7-3 and TRBJ1-1, is GAGVSQTPSNKVTEKGKYVELRCDPISGHTALYWYRQSLGQGPEFLIYFQGTGAADDSGLPNDRFFAVRPEGSVSTLKIQRTERGDSAVYLCASSFGGNSEAFFGQGTRLTVV.

This clonotype was seen repeatedly, ten times or more. The chain has TRBV18 and TRBJ2-5, with TRBD1 identical over 10 bases. The V gene end was trimmed by 4 bases and the J gene end by 5 bases; junction bases not matched to a gene: 1. Germline CDR1 is KGHSH and CDR2 is LQKENI. This CDR3 contains 13 residues. The CDR3 here is CASSQGQGETQYF. CDR3 DNA: TGTGCCAGCTCACAGGGACAGGGGGAGACCCAGTACTTC.

The table lists this clonotype with many counts. This rearrangement joins TRBV12-3 or TRBV12-4 to TRBJ2-7, with D unresolved. The V gene lost 6 bases and the J gene lost 3 bases, with 18 bases spanning the gap. The CDR3 runs to 15 residues. The chain's CDR3 is CASSPSLTGYYEQYF. CDR3 sequence (DNA): TGTGCCAGCAGCCCTTCACTTACGGGCTACTACGAGCAGTACTTC.

This clonotype was observed many times. The chain employs TRBV6-2 or TRBV6-3 and TRBJ1-2; D is uncertain. This CDR3 spans 14 amino acids. Germline V lookup: CDR1 MNHEY, CDR2 SVGEGT. V was clipped by 8 bases and J by 2 bases, with 15 bases between them. The CDR3 coding sequence is TGTGCCAGCGGCCCCTCGGAGGGAAACTATGGCTACACCTTC. This encodes CASGPSEGNYGYTF.

Concerning this clonotype itself: Its ends do not fully match the called genes, so a read error is possible. V is TRBV30 and J is TRBJ1-1, with no clear D. The CDR3 is made up of 11 amino acids. Germline V lookup: CDR1 GTSNPN, CDR2 SVGIG (reference sequence). The CDR3 nucleotides are TGTGCCTGGGGTGTAGCAGGCGAAGCTTTCTTT. The encoded protein is CAWGVAGEAFF.